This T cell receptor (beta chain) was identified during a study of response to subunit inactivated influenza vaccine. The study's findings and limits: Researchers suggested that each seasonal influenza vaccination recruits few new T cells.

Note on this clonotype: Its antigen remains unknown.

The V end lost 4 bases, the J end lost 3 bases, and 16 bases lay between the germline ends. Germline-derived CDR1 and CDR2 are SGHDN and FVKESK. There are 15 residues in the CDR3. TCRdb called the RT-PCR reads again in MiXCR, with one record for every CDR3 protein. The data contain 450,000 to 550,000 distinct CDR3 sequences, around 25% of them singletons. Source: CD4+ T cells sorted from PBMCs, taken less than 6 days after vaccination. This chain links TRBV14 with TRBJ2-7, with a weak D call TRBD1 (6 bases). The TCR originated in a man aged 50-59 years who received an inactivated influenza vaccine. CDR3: CASSRLRGRGYEQYF. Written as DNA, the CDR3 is TGTGCCAGCAGCCGGCTCAGGGGAAGAGGCTACGAGCAGTACTTC.